This section outlines one T cell receptor (beta chain) sequence together with its context. The source of the sample is a study of blood T cell repertoires in COVID-19. CDR1 KGHDR and CDR2 SFDVKD come from the germline V gene. The CDR3 covers 12 residues. The trim removed 9 bases at V and 8 bases at J, leaving 3 bases unmatched. The authors' processing: Estimates of nucleated cell counts were drawn from the amplification of reference gene primers. TCRdb keeps only in-frame clones here, not all; method: immunoSEQ multiplex PCR. From that table come the V and J calls and clone size; the DNA was used to work out D and trimming. Of about 140,000 clones listed, roughly 81% are singletons.

The rearrangement joins TRBV24-1 to TRBJ1-2; 12 nucleotides agree with TRBD1. The sample comprised PBMCs or T cells enriched from blood (not recorded which). This clonotype was sampled from a woman in her forties or fifties with acute COVID-19. CDR3 DNA: TGTGCCACCGGGGACAGGGGGCGAGGCTACACCTTC. It translates to CATGDRGRGYTF.